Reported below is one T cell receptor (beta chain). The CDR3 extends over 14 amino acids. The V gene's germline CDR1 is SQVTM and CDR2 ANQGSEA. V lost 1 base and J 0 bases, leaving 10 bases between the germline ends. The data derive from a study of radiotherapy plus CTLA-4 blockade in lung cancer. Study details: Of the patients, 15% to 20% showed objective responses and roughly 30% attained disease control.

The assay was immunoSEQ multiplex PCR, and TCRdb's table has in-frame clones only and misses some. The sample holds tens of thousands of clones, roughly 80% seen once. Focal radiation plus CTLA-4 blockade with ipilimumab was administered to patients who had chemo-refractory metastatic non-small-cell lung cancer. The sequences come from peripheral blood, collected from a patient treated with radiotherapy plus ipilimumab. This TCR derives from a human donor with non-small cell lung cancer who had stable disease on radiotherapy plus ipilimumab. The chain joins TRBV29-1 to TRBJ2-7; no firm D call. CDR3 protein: CSVEVSGSSYEQYF. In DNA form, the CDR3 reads TGCAGCGTTGAAGTCTCGGGCAGCTCCTACGAGCAGTACTTC.